This TCR beta chain was sequenced in a study of Ad26.COV2.S vaccination and SARS-CoV-2 variants. About the research overall: Donor had been placed in the Ad26.COV2.S arm of the COV1001 trial. General study findings and limits: Vaccinated and placebo-treated recipients had similar non-spike TCR breadth.

In this sample, this clone turned up a few times. What it recognizes is unknown. Germline CDR1 SGHNT, CDR2 YYREEE (reference sequence). The CDR3 is 14 residues long. J was trimmed by 6 bases and V by 4 bases; bases with no gene match: 6. Clones were read by immunoSEQ multiplex PCR, and TCRdb kept only the in-frame ones, dropping some. The data contain some 350,000 clones, approximately 84% of them seen just once; the ten biggest clones take up around 3.3%. Treatment noted: approximately 18 received Ad26.COV2.S at low or high dose, single or two shots; a few received placebo; per-sample allocation not given. Sample collection was performed on day 63 after the first vaccine or placebo injection. The vaccine delivered Wuhan-strain SARS-CoV-2 spike through an Ad26 vector.

The sequencing here drew on peripheral blood, taken in a trial of Ad26.COV2.S vaccine versus placebo. The chain couples TRBV5-4 to TRBJ1-4; 7 positions match TRBD1. This sequence was found in a person aged 18 to 65 who received the Ad26.COV2.S COVID-19 vaccine or a placebo. CDR3 loop: CASSVRGLDEKLFF. DNA for the CDR3: TGTGCCAGCAGCGTCAGGGGGTTGGATGAAAAACTGTTTTTT.